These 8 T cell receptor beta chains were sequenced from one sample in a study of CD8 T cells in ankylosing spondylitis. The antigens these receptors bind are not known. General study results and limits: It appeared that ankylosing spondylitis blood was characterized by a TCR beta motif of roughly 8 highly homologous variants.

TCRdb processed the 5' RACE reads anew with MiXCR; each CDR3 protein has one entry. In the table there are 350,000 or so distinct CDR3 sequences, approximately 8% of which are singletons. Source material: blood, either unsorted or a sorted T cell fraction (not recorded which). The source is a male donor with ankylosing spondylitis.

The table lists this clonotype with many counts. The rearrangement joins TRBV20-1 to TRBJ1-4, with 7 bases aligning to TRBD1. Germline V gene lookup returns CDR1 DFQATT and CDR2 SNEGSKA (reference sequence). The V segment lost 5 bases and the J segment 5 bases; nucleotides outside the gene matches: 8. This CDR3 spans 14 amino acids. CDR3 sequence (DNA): TGCAGTGCTCCCCGGACAGGTTCAAATGAAAAACTGTTTTTT. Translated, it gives CSAPRTGSNEKLFF.

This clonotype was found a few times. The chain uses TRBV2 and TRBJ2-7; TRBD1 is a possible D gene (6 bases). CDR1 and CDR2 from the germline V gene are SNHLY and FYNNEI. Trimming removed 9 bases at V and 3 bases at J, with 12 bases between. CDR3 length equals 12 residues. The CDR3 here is CASTGQRYEQYF. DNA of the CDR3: TGTGCCAGTACCGGACAGCGCTACGAGCAGTACTTC.

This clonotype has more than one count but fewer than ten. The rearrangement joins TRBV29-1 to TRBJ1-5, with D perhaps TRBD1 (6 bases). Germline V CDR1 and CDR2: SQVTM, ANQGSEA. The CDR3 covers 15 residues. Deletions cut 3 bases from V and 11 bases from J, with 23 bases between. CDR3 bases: TGCAGCGTTGAGACGGCGGACAGCCAACCGGGGACCCAGCATTTT. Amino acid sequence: CSVETADSQPGTQHF.

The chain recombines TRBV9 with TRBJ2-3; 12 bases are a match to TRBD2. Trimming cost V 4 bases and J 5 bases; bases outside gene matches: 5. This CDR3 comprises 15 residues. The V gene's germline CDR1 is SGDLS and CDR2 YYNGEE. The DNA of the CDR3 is TGTGCCAGCAGCCCACGGACTAGCGGGATAGATACGCAGTATTTT. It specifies CASSPRTSGIDTQYF.

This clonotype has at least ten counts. Here the CDR3 DNA reads TGCAGTGCTGAGGGACTAGACTCCTACGAGCAGTACTTC. Encoded protein: CSAEGLDSYEQYF. The chain combines TRBV20-1 with TRBJ2-7, with TRBD2 matching 8 bases. V trimming: 5 bases; J trimming: 0 bases; junction bases outside the gene matches: 3. From germline, CDR1 is DFQATT and CDR2 SNEGSKA (reference sequence). The CDR3 is 13 amino acids.

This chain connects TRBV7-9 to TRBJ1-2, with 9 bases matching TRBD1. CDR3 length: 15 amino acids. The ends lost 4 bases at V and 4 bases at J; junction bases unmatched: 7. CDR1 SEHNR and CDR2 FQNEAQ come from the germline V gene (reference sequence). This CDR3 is CASSYGTGIAYGYTF. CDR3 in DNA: TGTGCCAGCAGCTACGGGACAGGGATTGCCTATGGCTACACCTTC.

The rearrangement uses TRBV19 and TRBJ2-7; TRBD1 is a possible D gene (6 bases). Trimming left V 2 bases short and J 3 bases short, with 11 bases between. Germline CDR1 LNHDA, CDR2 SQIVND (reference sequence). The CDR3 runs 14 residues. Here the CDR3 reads CASSIRRGDYEQYF. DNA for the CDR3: TGTGCCAGTAGTATACGCAGGGGCGACTACGAGCAGTACTTC.

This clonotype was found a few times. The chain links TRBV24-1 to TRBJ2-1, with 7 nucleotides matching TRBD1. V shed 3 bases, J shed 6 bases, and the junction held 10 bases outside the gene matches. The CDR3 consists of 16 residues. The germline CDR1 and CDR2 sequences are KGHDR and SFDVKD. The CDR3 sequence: CATSDPRQGSGNEQFF. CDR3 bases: TGTGCCACCAGTGATCCTCGACAGGGCTCCGGCAATGAGCAGTTCTTC.